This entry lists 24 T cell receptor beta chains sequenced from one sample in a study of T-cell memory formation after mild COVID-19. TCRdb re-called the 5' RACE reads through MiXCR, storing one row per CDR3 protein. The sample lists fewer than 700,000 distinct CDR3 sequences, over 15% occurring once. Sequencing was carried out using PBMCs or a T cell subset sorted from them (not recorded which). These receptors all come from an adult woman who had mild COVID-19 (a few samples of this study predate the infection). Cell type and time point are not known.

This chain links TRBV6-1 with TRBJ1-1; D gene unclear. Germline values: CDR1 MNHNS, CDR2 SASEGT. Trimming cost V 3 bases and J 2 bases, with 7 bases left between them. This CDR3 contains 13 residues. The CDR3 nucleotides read TGTGCCAGCAGTGACGGGGTAAACACTGAAGCTTTCTTT. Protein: CASSDGVNTEAFF.

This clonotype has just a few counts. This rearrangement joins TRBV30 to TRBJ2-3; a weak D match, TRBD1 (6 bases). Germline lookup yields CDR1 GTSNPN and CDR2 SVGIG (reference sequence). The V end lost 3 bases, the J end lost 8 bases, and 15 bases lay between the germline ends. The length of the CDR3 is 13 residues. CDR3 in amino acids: CAWREPGQGTQYF. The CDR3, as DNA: TGTGCCTGGAGGGAACCGGGACAAGGTACGCAGTATTTT.

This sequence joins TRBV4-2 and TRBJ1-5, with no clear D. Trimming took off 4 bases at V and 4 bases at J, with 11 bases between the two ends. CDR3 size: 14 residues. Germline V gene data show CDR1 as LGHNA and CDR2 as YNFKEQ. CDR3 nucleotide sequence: TGTGCCAGCAGCCCTAGACACGGAAATCAGCCCCAGCATTTT. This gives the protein CASSPRHGNQPQHF.

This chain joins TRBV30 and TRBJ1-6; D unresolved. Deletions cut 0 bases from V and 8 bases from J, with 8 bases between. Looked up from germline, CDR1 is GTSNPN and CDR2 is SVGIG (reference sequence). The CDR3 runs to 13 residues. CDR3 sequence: CAWSVKLDSPLHF. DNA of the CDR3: TGTGCCTGGAGTGTGAAGCTCGATTCACCCCTCCACTTT.

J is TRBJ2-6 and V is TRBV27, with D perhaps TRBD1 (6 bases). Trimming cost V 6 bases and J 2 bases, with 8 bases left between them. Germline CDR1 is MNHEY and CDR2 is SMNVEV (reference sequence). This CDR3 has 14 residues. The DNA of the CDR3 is TGTGCCAGCAGAGGGGGAACTGGGGCCAACGTCCTGACTTTC. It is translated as CASRGGTGANVLTF.

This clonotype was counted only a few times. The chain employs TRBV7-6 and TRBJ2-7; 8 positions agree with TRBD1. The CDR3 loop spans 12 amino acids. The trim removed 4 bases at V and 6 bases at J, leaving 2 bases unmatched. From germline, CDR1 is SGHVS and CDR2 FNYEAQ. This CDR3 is CASSSRGREQYF. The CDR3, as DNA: TGTGCCAGCAGCTCCAGGGGGCGCGAGCAGTACTTC. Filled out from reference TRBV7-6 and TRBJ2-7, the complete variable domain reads GAGVSQSPRYKVTKRGQDVALRCDPISGHVSLYWYRQALGQGPEFLTYFNYEAQQDKSGLPNDRFSAERPEGSISTLTIQRTEQRDSAMYRCASSSRGREQYFGPGTRLTVT.

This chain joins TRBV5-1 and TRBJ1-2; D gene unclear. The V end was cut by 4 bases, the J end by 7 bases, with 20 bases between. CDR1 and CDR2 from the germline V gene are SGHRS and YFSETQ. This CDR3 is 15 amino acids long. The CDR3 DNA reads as TGCGCCAGCAGCACCTCGACACACGGATTTGGTGGCTACACCTTC. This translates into CASSTSTHGFGGYTF.

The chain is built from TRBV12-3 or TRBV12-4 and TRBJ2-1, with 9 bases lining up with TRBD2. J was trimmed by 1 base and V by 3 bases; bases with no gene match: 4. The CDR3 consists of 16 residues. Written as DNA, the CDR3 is TGTGCCAGCAGTTTTGGGCTAGCGGGGTCCTACAATGAGCAGTTCTTC. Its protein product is CASSFGLAGSYNEQFF.

Written as DNA, the CDR3 is TGCGCCAGCAGCTTGGCCGGCCCTCGACGGGGAAACACCATATATTTT. It translates to CASSLAGPRRGNTIYF. The chain carries TRBV5-1 and TRBJ1-3; D is undetermined. V lost 0 bases and J 4 bases, leaving 14 bases between the germline ends. Germline V gene lookup returns CDR1 SGHRS and CDR2 YFSETQ. The CDR3 spans 16 residues.

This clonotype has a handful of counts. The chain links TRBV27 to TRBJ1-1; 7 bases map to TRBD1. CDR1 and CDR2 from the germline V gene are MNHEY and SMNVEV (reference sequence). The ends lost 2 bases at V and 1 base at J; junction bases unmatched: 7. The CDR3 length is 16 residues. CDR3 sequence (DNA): TGTGCCAGCAGTTTAAGGGGGGACAGCAAGAACACTGAAGCTTTCTTT. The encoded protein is CASSLRGDSKNTEAFF.

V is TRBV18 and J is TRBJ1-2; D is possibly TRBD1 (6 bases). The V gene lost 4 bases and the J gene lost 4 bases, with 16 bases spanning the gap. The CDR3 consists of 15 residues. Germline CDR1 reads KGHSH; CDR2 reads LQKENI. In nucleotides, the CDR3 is TGTGCCAGCTCACGATCGACAGGACAATCCTATGGCTACACCTTC. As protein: CASSRSTGQSYGYTF.

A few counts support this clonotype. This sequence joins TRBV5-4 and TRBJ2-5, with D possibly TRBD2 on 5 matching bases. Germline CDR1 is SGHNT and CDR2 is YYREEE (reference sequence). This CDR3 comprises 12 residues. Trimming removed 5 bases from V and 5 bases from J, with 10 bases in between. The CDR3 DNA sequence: TGTGCCAGCAGTCCCGGGATGGAGACCCAGTACTTC. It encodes CASSPGMETQYF.

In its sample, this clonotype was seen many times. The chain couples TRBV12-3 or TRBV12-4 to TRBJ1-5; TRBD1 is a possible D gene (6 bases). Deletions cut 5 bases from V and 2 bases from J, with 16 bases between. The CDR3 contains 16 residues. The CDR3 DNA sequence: TGTGCCAGCAGTCCGAGAACTGGACAGCGCAATCAGCCCCAGCATTTT. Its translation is CASSPRTGQRNQPQHF.

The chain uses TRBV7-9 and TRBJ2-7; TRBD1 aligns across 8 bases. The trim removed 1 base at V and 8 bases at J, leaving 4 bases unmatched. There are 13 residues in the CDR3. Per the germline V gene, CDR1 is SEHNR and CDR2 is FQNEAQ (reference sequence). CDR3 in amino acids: CASSLGQGSQQYF. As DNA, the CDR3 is TGTGCCAGCAGCTTAGGACAGGGGAGCCAGCAGTACTTC. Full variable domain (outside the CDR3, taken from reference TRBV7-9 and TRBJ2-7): DTGVSQNPRHKITKRGQNVTFRCDPISEHNRLYWYRQTLGQGPEFLTYFQNEAQLEKSRLLSDRFSAERPKGSFSTLEIQRTEQGDSAMYLCASSLGQGSQQYFGPGTRLTVT.

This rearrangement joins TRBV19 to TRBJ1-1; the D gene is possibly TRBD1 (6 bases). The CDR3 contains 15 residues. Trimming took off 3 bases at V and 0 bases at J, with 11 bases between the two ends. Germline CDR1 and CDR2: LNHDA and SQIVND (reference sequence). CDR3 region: CASSMGTPLNTEAFF. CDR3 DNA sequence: TGTGCCAGTAGTATGGGGACACCGTTGAACACTGAAGCTTTCTTT.

The DNA for the CDR3 is TGTGCCATCAGTGGAGGGTTTGATACGCAGTATTTT. It is translated as CAISGGFDTQYF. V is TRBV10-3 and J is TRBJ2-3; tentative D call: TRBD2 (5 bases). This CDR3 is 12 amino acids long. The V and J ends lost 4 bases and 6 bases respectively, with 8 bases between them. Germline lookup yields CDR1 ENHRY and CDR2 SYGVKD.

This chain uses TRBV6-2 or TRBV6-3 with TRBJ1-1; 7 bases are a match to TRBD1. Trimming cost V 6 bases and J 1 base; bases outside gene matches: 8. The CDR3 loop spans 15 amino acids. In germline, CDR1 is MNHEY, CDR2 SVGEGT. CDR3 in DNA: TGTGCCAGCAGCCCCCTAAGGGACAGGAACACTGAAGCTTTCTTT. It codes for CASSPLRDRNTEAFF.

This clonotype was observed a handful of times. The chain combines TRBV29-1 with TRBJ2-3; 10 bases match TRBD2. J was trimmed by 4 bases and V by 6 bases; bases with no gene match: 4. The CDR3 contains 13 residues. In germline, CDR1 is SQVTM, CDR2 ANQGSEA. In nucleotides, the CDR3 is TGCAGCGTCCTAGCGGGAGTCGCAGATACGCAGTATTTT. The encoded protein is CSVLAGVADTQYF.

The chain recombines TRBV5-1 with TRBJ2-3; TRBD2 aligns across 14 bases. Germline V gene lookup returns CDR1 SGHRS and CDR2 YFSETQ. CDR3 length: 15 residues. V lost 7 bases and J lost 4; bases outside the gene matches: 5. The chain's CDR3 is CASRLAGGVSDTQYF. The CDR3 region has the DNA TGCGCCAGCCGACTAGCGGGGGGGGTGTCAGATACGCAGTATTTT.

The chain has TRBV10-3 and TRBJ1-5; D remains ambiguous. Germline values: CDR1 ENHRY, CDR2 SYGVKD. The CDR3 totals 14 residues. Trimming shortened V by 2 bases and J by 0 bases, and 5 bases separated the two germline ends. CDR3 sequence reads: CAISERDSNQPQHF. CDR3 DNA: TGTGCCATCAGTGAGAGGGATAGCAATCAGCCCCAGCATTTT.

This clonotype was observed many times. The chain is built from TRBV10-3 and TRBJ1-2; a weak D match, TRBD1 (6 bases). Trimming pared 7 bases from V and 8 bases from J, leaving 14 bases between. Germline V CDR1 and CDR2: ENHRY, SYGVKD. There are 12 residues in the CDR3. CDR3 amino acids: CAITTTGGGYTF. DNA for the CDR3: TGTGCCATCACCACGACAGGAGGAGGCTACACCTTC.

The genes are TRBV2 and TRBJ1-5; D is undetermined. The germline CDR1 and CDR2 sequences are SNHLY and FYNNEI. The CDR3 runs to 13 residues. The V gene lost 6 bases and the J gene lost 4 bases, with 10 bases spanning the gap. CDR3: CASRPYRNQPQHF. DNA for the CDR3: TGTGCCAGCAGACCTTACCGTAATCAGCCCCAGCATTTT.

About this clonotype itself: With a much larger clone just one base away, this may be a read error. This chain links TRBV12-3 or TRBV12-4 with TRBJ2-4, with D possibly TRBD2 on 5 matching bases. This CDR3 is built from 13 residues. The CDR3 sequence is CASSSLAKNSQYF. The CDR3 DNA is TGTGCCAGCTCCTCCCTAGCCAAAAACAGTCAGTACTTC.

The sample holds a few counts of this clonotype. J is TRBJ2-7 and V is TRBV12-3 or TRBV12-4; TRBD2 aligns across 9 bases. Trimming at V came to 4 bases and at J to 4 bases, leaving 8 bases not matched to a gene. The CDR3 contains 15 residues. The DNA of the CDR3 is TGTGCCAGCAGTTCACTAGCGGGTGGTGAGTACGAGCAGTACTTC. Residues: CASSSLAGGEYEQYF.